Following are 28 T cell receptor beta chains from one sample sequenced in a study of CD8+ T cells in alopecia areata (dated by TCRdb to 2017 to 2018). Explained via the paper, the time point label denotes: baseline before oral tofacitinib. The library was made by the immunoSEQ multiplex PCR assay. To provide template for TCR sequencing, every sample had RNA extracted and reverse transcribed into cDNA. TCRdb carries this immuneACCESS record with in-frame sequences only. Its versions omit some clonotypes, under half of them owing to an unresolved V gene in the studies checked, with the rest unexplained. A total of 150,000 or so clones appear in this sample, just over 65% of them only once. The ten biggest clones cover about 10% of the sample. The material sequenced was CD8+ T cells sorted from blood, taken at week 0. Every receptor here comes from a human donor with alopecia areata.

This sequence joins TRBV10-2 and TRBJ1-1, with D possibly being TRBD1 (5 bases). This CDR3 contains 13 residues. CDR1 and CDR2 from the germline V gene are WSHSY and SAAADI. V was shortened by 6 bases and J by 5 bases, with 13 bases between the two germline ends. Here the CDR3 reads CASSAQGPTEAFF. In DNA, the CDR3 is TGCGCCAGCAGCGCTCAGGGACCGACTGAAGCTTTCTTT.

The chain combines TRBV9 with TRBJ1-2, with D tentatively TRBD1 (6 bases). Germline values: CDR1 SGDLS, CDR2 YYNGEE. CDR3 length: 12 residues. Trimming took 3 bases from V and 8 from J, leaving 11 bases between them. Written as DNA, the CDR3 is TGTGCCAGCAGCGAGAGGGGGTTAGGCTACACCTTC. The encoded protein is CASSERGLGYTF.

This clone was observed a few times. The rearrangement uses TRBV6-4 and TRBJ2-3; D ambiguous. The CDR3 contains 12 residues. V was clipped by 4 bases and J by 1 base, with 3 bases between them. The germline CDR1 and CDR2 sequences are MRHNA and SNTAGT. CDR3: CASSVGTDTQYF. The DNA for the CDR3 is TGTGCCAGCAGTGTCGGCACAGATACGCAGTATTTT.

This clone was seen a handful of times. This chain links TRBV30 with TRBJ1-2; TRBD1 aligns across 8 bases. Germline V CDR1 and CDR2: GTSNPN, SVGIG (reference sequence). The CDR3 runs 11 residues. Losses at the gene ends were 6 bases for V and 8 bases for J; bases not matched to a gene: 5. CDR3 nucleotide sequence: TGTGCCTGCCCTTCAGGGGGCGGCTACACCTTC. Amino acids: CACPSGGGYTF.

The chain is built from TRBV4-1 and TRBJ2-5, with D maybe TRBD2 (5 bases). The germline V gene encodes CDR1 MGHRA and CDR2 YSYEKL. The CDR3 has 16 amino acids. Trimming took 2 bases from V and 1 from J, leaving 14 bases between them. The CDR3 nucleotides are TGCGCCAGCAGCCAACTAGCTGGGCTGCCCCAAGAGACCCAGTACTTC. Translated, it gives CASSQLAGLPQETQYF.

The chain joins TRBV9 to TRBJ2-5; TRBD2 aligns across 8 bases. J was trimmed by 2 bases and V by 1 base; bases with no gene match: 4. The CDR3 covers 15 residues. The germline V gene has CDR1 SGDLS and CDR2 YYNGEE. CDR3 in amino acids: CASSVSGGAQETQYF. CDR3 coding DNA: TGTGCCAGCAGCGTATCGGGAGGGGCTCAAGAGACCCAGTACTTC.

V is TRBV30 and J is TRBJ1-4; D is perhaps TRBD1 (5 bases). In germline, CDR1 is GTSNPN, CDR2 SVGIG (reference sequence). The V end was cut by 1 base, the J end by 7 bases, with 13 bases between. This CDR3 spans 14 amino acids. Written as DNA, the CDR3 is TGTGCCTGGAGTGGGGGCCTGAACGGTGAAAAACTGTTTTTT. Its translation: CAWSGGLNGEKLFF.

A word on this clone: The sample carries other DNA sequences with the same CDR3. The V call is TRBV7-9, the J call TRBJ1-1; D is ambiguous. The CDR3 has 12 amino acids. The germline V gene has CDR1 SEHNR and CDR2 FQNEAQ (reference sequence). Trimming left V 1 base short and J 8 bases short, with 8 bases between. As DNA, the CDR3 is TGTGCCAGCAGCTTAGGTAGGAGAGAAGCTTTCTTT. Protein sequence: CASSLGRREAFF.

Here the CDR3 reads CASSSAPDTQYF. DNA for the CDR3: TGTGCCAGCAGCTCCGCTCCAGATACGCAGTATTTT. The chain uses TRBV7-9 and TRBJ2-3, with D unclear. Per the germline V gene, CDR1 is SEHNR and CDR2 is FQNEAQ (reference sequence). There are 12 residues in the CDR3. V was cut by 4 bases and J by 4 bases, with 6 bases left in between.

This chain uses TRBV7-2 with TRBJ2-3, with 7 bases identical to TRBD2. Germline lookup yields CDR1 SGHTA and CDR2 FQGNSA. With V trimmed by 2 bases and J by 0 bases, 5 bases remained unmatched. CDR3 length: 16 residues. Here the CDR3 reads CASSLSTSVSTDTQYF. As DNA, the CDR3 is TGTGCCAGCAGCTTATCCACTAGCGTTAGCACAGATACGCAGTATTTT.

The chain carries TRBV27 and TRBJ2-7; possible D gene TRBD1, 5 bases. The CDR3 runs 16 residues. V lost 2 bases, J lost 0 bases, and 14 bases lay in between. Per the germline V gene, CDR1 is MNHEY and CDR2 is SMNVEV (reference sequence). DNA of the CDR3: TGTGCCAGCAGTTTAACCCGGAGACAGAGCTCCTACGAGCAGTACTTC. This codes for CASSLTRRQSSYEQYF.

This clone was seen just once. CDR3 residues: CASSQHGSGVRYGYTF. In DNA form, the CDR3 reads TGCGCCAGCAGTCAACATGGAAGCGGGGTGCGCTATGGCTACACCTTC. The V and J genes are TRBV23-1 and TRBJ1-2; D gene unclear. TRBV23-1 is assigned to the ORF class and has an uncertain function. Trimming stripped 2 bases from V and 4 bases from J, with 17 bases between. CDR3 length: 16 amino acids.

The chain carries TRBV11-3 and TRBJ2-3; the D call may be TRBD1 or TRBD2 (5 bases each). The length of the CDR3 is 15 residues. Deletions cut 5 bases from V and 6 bases from J, with 18 bases between. Germline values: CDR1 SGHNT, CDR2 YENEEA. The CDR3 DNA reads TGTGCCAGCAGCCCCGGGACCCGCAGTTTGGATACGCAGTATTTT. As protein: CASSPGTRSLDTQYF.

The rearrangement links TRBV11-2 to TRBJ2-2; 10 bases are a match to TRBD2. CDR3 size: 15 residues. The germline gives CDR1 SGHAT, CDR2 FQNNGV. After removal of 9 bases from V and 5 bases from J, the junction contained 9 bases not matched to a gene. DNA for the CDR3: TGTGCCAGTGAAATTGGACTAGCGGAAACCGGGGAGCTGTTTTTT. Translated: CASEIGLAETGELFF.

The rearrangement uses TRBV7-9 and TRBJ2-6; D is tentatively TRBD1 or TRBD2 (5 bases each). The CDR3 has 18 amino acids. Germline lookup yields CDR1 SEHNR and CDR2 FQNEAQ (reference sequence). V was cut by 5 bases and J by 4 bases, with 21 bases left in between. The CDR3 sequence: CASSILVNWGKGANVLTF. The CDR3 DNA reads TGTGCCAGCAGCATCCTCGTCAACTGGGGGAAAGGGGCCAACGTCCTGACTTTC.

This chain connects TRBV7-9 to TRBJ2-7; 8 nucleotides align to TRBD2. Germline V lookup: CDR1 SEHNR, CDR2 FQNEAQ (reference sequence). V was clipped by 5 bases and J by 4 bases; unmatched bases: 13. This CDR3 is 16 amino acids long. The CDR3, as DNA: TGTGCCAGCAGCCCCACCGCGGGGGGCCAAGTGTACGAGCAGTACTTC. Its translation: CASSPTAGGQVYEQYF.

The chain links TRBV7-2 to TRBJ2-3, with TRBD2 matching over 7 bases. The V segment lost 5 bases and the J segment 3 bases; nucleotides outside the gene matches: 17. The germline V gene encodes CDR1 SGHTA and CDR2 FQGNSA. CDR3 length: 18 amino acids. The CDR3: CASSPAAGVSPGTDTQYF. The CDR3 nucleotides read TGTGCCAGCAGCCCCGCCGCGGGGGTTAGCCCAGGGACAGATACGCAGTATTTT.

V and J are TRBV6-5 and TRBJ2-3; TRBD2 aligns across 9 bases. Looked up from germline, CDR1 is MNHEY and CDR2 is SVGAGI. V lost 7 bases to trimming and J lost 2 bases; unmatched junction nucleotides: 4. This CDR3 contains 14 residues. In nucleotides, the CDR3 is TGTGCCAGCAAGGGCGGGGGGGCCACAGATACGCAGTATTTT. It yields the protein CASKGGGATDTQYF.

This chain links TRBV5-1 with TRBJ1-1; TRBD1 aligns across 9 bases. The junction had 11 bases not matched to a gene; V was cut back by 4 bases and J by 7 bases. Germline CDR1 reads SGHRS; CDR2 reads YFSETQ. The CDR3 consists of 15 residues. For the CDR3, the DNA is TGCGCCAGCAGCATCCGGGACAGGGAGCGTTTTGAAGCTTTCTTT. Amino acids: CASSIRDRERFEAFF.

This chain joins TRBV15 and TRBJ1-1, with a tentative D call TRBD1 (5 bases). This CDR3 is 14 amino acids long. Germline V gene sequence: CDR1 LNHNV, CDR2 YYDKDF (reference sequence). With 5 bases removed from V and 1 base from J, the gap between germline ends came to 11 bases. The CDR3 region is CATSGGHSNTEAFF. The CDR3 DNA sequence: TGTGCCACCAGCGGAGGACATTCGAACACTGAAGCTTTCTTT.

This clone has only a few counts. The V gene is TRBV5-6, the J gene TRBJ2-2; the D is unclear. This CDR3 is 12 amino acids long. Per the germline V gene, CDR1 is SGHDT and CDR2 is YYEEEE. Trimming took 0 bases from V and 7 from J, leaving 4 bases between them. CDR3 protein: CASSLGNGELFF. In DNA form, the CDR3 reads TGTGCCAGCAGCTTGGGAAACGGGGAGCTGTTTTTT.

This chain links TRBV5-4 with TRBJ1-1; D is uncertain. CDR1 and CDR2 from the germline V gene are SGHNT and YYREEE (reference sequence). The V end was cut by 0 bases, the J end by 4 bases, with 4 bases between. The CDR3 covers 12 residues. The CDR3 spells CASSLGVTEAFF. CDR3 sequence (DNA): TGTGCCAGCAGCTTGGGAGTCACTGAAGCTTTCTTT.

The CDR3 bases are TGTGCCAGCAGCCAGGGACAGAACAATGAGCAGTTCTTC. Encoded protein: CASSQGQNNEQFF. This chain connects TRBV13 to TRBJ2-1; 7 bases match TRBD1. The V gene end was trimmed by 5 bases and the J gene end by 5 bases; junction bases not matched to a gene: 3. Germline V gene data show CDR1 as PRHDT and CDR2 as FYEKMQ (reference sequence). The CDR3 has 13 residues.

In its sample, this clone was seen a few times. The chain joins TRBV7-6 to TRBJ2-5; weak D call: TRBD2 (5 bases). The CDR3 totals 15 residues. Deletions cut 8 bases from V and 2 bases from J, with 18 bases between. Germline values: CDR1 SGHVS, CDR2 FNYEAQ. The CDR3 region has the DNA TGTGCCAGCGTACAAGCGGCGGTCCCACAAGAGACCCAGTACTTC. Translating gives CASVQAAVPQETQYF.

With regard to this clone: Compared with germline, one end of the junction differs, possibly owing to a read error. This chain's CDR3 is CASSHGLAGPWNF. Written as DNA, the CDR3 is TGTGCCAGCAGCCATGGACTAGCGGGTCCCTGGAACTTC. V and J are TRBV6-5 and TRBJ2-5; TRBD2 matches 11 bases. Germline V CDR1 and CDR2: MNHEY, SVGAGI. This CDR3 has 13 amino acids.

The chain employs TRBV14 and TRBJ2-3, with D uncertain. Germline V gene data show CDR1 as SGHDN and CDR2 as FVKESK. The CDR3 has 11 residues. The ends were cut back, 8 bases at V and 1 base at J, with 4 bases in the middle. CDR3 loop: CASGGTDTQYF. The CDR3 nucleotides read TGTGCCAGCGGAGGCACAGATACGCAGTATTTT.

This clone appeared a single time. CDR3 DNA sequence: TGTGCCATCAGTGAGTCCGGAGGGACGGGCTATGGCTACACCTTC. Residues: CAISESGGTGYGYTF. The chain employs TRBV10-3 and TRBJ1-2, with D perhaps matching TRBD1 (5 bases). The germline V gene encodes CDR1 ENHRY and CDR2 SYGVKD. The V end lost 0 bases, the J end lost 4 bases, and 12 bases lay between the germline ends. CDR3 length: 15 residues.

The chain joins TRBV9 to TRBJ1-1, with D tentatively TRBD1 (6 bases). CDR3 size: 16 residues. Germline lookup yields CDR1 SGDLS and CDR2 YYNGEE. V shed 6 bases and J shed 4 bases, with 22 bases lying between them. DNA of the CDR3: TGTGCCAGCAACCACCACGCTGGGGGGCAGACCACTGAAGCTTTCTTT. This codes for CASNHHAGGQTTEAFF.